Listed below are T cell receptor beta chains from one sample, sequenced in a study of CD8 T cells in ankylosing spondylitis. Each CDR3 protein is one row after TCRdb ran MiXCR on the 5' RACE reads. The data hold about 160,000 distinct CDR3 sequences, with 9.5% to 10% observed a single time. Sequences were obtained from blood, either unsorted or a sorted T cell fraction (not recorded which). Receptor source: a female donor with ankylosing spondylitis or in good health (not recorded which). CDR3s include the opening cysteine and the closing phenylalanine or tryptophan. D genes are given only for firm matches. The size of a clone is reported for some rows only, either as once, few or many, or as a class for expanded clones.

J gene: TRBJ2-7; V gene: TRBV25-1; CDR3 length: 13; clone size: NA; D gene: NA; CDR3 DNA: TGTGCCAGCAGTCTCCAACTGGGTTACGAGCAGTACTTC; CDR3 protein: CASSLQLGYEQYF
J gene: TRBJ1-4; V gene: TRBV20-1; CDR3 length: 14; clone size: NA; D gene: NA; CDR3 DNA: TGCAGTGCTCGGGGGTTTGGGGGAAATGAAAAACTGTTTTTT; CDR3 protein: CSARGFGGNEKLFF
J gene: TRBJ2-2; V gene: TRBV20-1; CDR3 length: 13; clone size: NA; D gene: NA; CDR3 DNA: TGCAGTGCTCCCCACAGGGACACCGGGGAGCTGTTTTTT; CDR3 protein: CSAPHRDTGELFF
J gene: TRBJ1-5; V gene: TRBV27; CDR3 length: 14; clone size: many; D gene: NA; CDR3 DNA: TGTGCCAGCAGTTTAGGGGGCGCGGGTCAGCCCCAGCATTTT; CDR3 protein: CASSLGGAGQPQHF
J gene: TRBJ2-7; V gene: TRBV4-3; CDR3 length: 15; clone size: few; D gene: NA; CDR3 DNA: TGCGCCAGCAGCCTTCACCCAACCGGGACTTGGGAGCAGTACTTC; CDR3 protein: CASSLHPTGTWEQYF
J gene: TRBJ2-7; V gene: TRBV6-7; CDR3 length: 14; clone size: few; D gene: NA; CDR3 DNA: TGTGCCAGCAGTTACTCCCCTAAATCCTACGAGCAGTACTTC; CDR3 protein: CASSYSPKSYEQYF
J gene: TRBJ2-3; V gene: TRBV7-6; CDR3 length: 17; clone size: few; D gene: NA; CDR3 DNA: TGTGCCAGCAGCTTAGGGGTCCGGGGACCAGTCGGGGATACGCAGTATTTT; CDR3 protein: CASSLGVRGPVGDTQYF
J gene: TRBJ2-2; V gene: TRBV4-3; CDR3 length: 18; clone size: few; D gene: TRBD2; CDR3 DNA: TGCGCCAGCAGCCAAGAGTTGCCTAGCGGGAGGGGCACCGGGGAGCTGTTTTTT; CDR3 protein: CASSQELPSGRGTGELFF
J gene: TRBJ1-4; V gene: TRBV9; CDR3 length: 15; clone size: few; D gene: TRBD1; CDR3 DNA: TGTGCCAGCAGCCCCCGGGACAGGGATAATGAAAAACTGTTTTTT; CDR3 protein: CASSPRDRDNEKLFF
J gene: TRBJ2-7; V gene: TRBV4-3; CDR3 length: 15; clone size: NA; D gene: NA; CDR3 DNA: TGCGCCAGCAGCCCGACGGGGGCGGGACGATACGAGCAGTACTTC; CDR3 protein: CASSPTGAGRYEQYF
J gene: TRBJ2-3; V gene: TRBV10-3; CDR3 length: 16; clone size: many; D gene: TRBD2; CDR3 DNA: TGTGCCATCAGGGCGGGACTAGCGGGAGAGGCAGATACGCAGTATTTT; CDR3 protein: CAIRAGLAGEADTQYF
J gene: TRBJ2-7; V gene: TRBV5-5; CDR3 length: 14; clone size: many; D gene: NA; CDR3 DNA: TGTGCCAGCAGCACCGGACACACTTCCTACGAGCAGTACTTC; CDR3 protein: CASSTGHTSYEQYF
J gene: TRBJ1-5; V gene: TRBV13; CDR3 length: 15; clone size: NA; D gene: NA; CDR3 DNA: TGTGCCAGCAGCTTGGGGGCAGGGAACAATCAGCCCCAGCATTTT; CDR3 protein: CASSLGAGNNQPQHF
J gene: TRBJ2-1; V gene: TRBV20-1; CDR3 length: 14; clone size: few; D gene: TRBD2; CDR3 DNA: TGCAGTGCCCTGGGACTAGCGGAGGACAATGAGCAGTTCTTC; CDR3 protein: CSALGLAEDNEQFF
J gene: TRBJ2-5; V gene: TRBV7-2; CDR3 length: 12; clone size: many; D gene: NA; CDR3 DNA: TGTGCCAGCAGCTTAACTCAAGAGACCCAGTACTTC; CDR3 protein: CASSLTQETQYF
J gene: TRBJ2-7; V gene: TRBV28; CDR3 length: 14; clone size: few; D gene: TRBD2; CDR3 DNA: TGTGCCAGCAGATTATCCCGACTAGCCCACGAGCAGTACTTC; CDR3 protein: CASRLSRLAHEQYF
J gene: TRBJ2-2; V gene: TRBV12-5; CDR3 length: 13; clone size: few; D gene: NA; CDR3 DNA: TGTGCTAGTGGTTTGGTAGACACCGGGGAGCTGTTTTTT; CDR3 protein: CASGLVDTGELFF
J gene: TRBJ2-7; V gene: TRBV6-5; CDR3 length: 13; clone size: many; D gene: NA; CDR3 DNA: TGTGCCAGCAGTTACGGCAGGGGCTACGAGCAGTACTTC; CDR3 protein: CASSYGRGYEQYF
J gene: TRBJ2-1; V gene: TRBV10-3; CDR3 length: 14; clone size: few; D gene: TRBD2; CDR3 DNA: TGTGCCATCAGCCCGACTAGCAGCCTAAATGAGCAGTTCTTC; CDR3 protein: CAISPTSSLNEQFF
J gene: TRBJ1-1; V gene: TRBV7-9; CDR3 length: 11; clone size: few; D gene: NA; CDR3 DNA: TGTGCCAGCAGCTCCACCACTGAAGCTTTCTTT; CDR3 protein: CASSSTTEAFF
J gene: TRBJ2-6; V gene: TRBV23-1; CDR3 length: 15; clone size: NA; D gene: NA; CDR3 DNA: TGCGCCAGCAGTCGGCAGCCCTCTGGGGCCAACGTCCTGACTTTC; CDR3 protein: CASSRQPSGANVLTF
J gene: TRBJ2-1; V gene: TRBV5-1; CDR3 length: 16; clone size: once; D gene: NA; CDR3 DNA: TGCGCCAGCAGCCTTTCTAGGGGGGCAGGGTACAATGAGCAGTTCTTC; CDR3 protein: CASSLSRGAGYNEQFF
J gene: TRBJ2-1; V gene: TRBV10-3; CDR3 length: 13; clone size: few; D gene: NA; CDR3 DNA: TGTGCCACTAGCGGACAGGAGGACAATGAGCAGTTCTTC; CDR3 protein: CATSGQEDNEQFF
J gene: TRBJ2-1; V gene: TRBV10-3; CDR3 length: 14; clone size: few; D gene: NA; CDR3 DNA: TGTGCCATCAGTGCGACAGAAACCTACAATGAGCAGTTCTTC; CDR3 protein: CAISATETYNEQFF
J gene: TRBJ1-2; V gene: TRBV6-5; CDR3 length: 13; clone size: many; D gene: NA; CDR3 DNA: TGTGCCAGCAGTTACGGGCAGTTCTATGGCTACACCTTC; CDR3 protein: CASSYGQFYGYTF
J gene: TRBJ2-1; V gene: TRBV24-1; CDR3 length: 17; clone size: many; D gene: TRBD1; CDR3 DNA: TGTGCCACCAGCCCGATTGAGGGACAGAAGATTAGGGATGAGCAGTTCTTC; CDR3 protein: CATSPIEGQKIRDEQFF
J gene: TRBJ2-7; V gene: TRBV14; CDR3 length: 14; clone size: few; D gene: NA; CDR3 DNA: TGTGCCAGCAGCCAAGACGGGAATTCCTACGAGCAGTACTTC; CDR3 protein: CASSQDGNSYEQYF
J gene: TRBJ2-1; V gene: TRBV6-5; CDR3 length: 13; clone size: NA; D gene: NA; CDR3 DNA: TGTGCCACCGAGGGCGGGATTTACAATGAGCAGTTCTTC; CDR3 protein: CATEGGIYNEQFF
J gene: TRBJ2-1; V gene: TRBV2; CDR3 length: 16; clone size: NA; D gene: NA; CDR3 DNA: TGTGCCAGCAGGAGGGAACTGTTTTCAGGTAGAAATGAGCAGTTCTTC; CDR3 protein: CASRRELFSGRNEQFF
J gene: TRBJ2-2; V gene: TRBV5-6; CDR3 length: 15; clone size: few; D gene: TRBD1; CDR3 DNA: TGTGCCAGCAGCGGGGACAGGGGAATGACCGGGGAGCTGTTTTTT; CDR3 protein: CASSGDRGMTGELFF
J gene: TRBJ2-7; V gene: TRBV27; CDR3 length: 13; clone size: few; D gene: NA; CDR3 DNA: TGTGCCAGCAGTGGGGGACACCTTAGCGAGCAGTACTTC; CDR3 protein: CASSGGHLSEQYF
J gene: TRBJ2-5; V gene: TRBV20-1; CDR3 length: 14; clone size: NA; D gene: NA; CDR3 DNA: TGCAGTGTAAAAAGGAGGACGTACCAAGAGACCCAGTACTTC; CDR3 protein: CSVKRRTYQETQYF
J gene: TRBJ2-7; V gene: TRBV7-2; CDR3 length: 14; clone size: NA; D gene: NA; CDR3 DNA: TGTGCCAGCAGCTTCCCGGGACTCTTGGGGGAGCAGTACTTC; CDR3 protein: CASSFPGLLGEQYF
J gene: TRBJ2-1; V gene: TRBV3-2; CDR3 length: 12; clone size: few; D gene: NA; CDR3 DNA: TGTGCCAGCAGCCCCCCACTTAGCCGGCAGTTCTTC; CDR3 protein: CASSPPLSRQFF
J gene: TRBJ2-2; V gene: TRBV4-1; CDR3 length: 15; clone size: NA; D gene: NA; CDR3 DNA: TGCGCCAGCAGCCAAGAACCAGGGTCTGGCGGGGAGCTGTTTTTT; CDR3 protein: CASSQEPGSGGELFF
J gene: TRBJ2-7; V gene: TRBV6-6; CDR3 length: 11; clone size: many; D gene: NA; CDR3 DNA: TGTGCCAGCAGCCCACCAGGCGAGCAGTACTTC; CDR3 protein: CASSPPGEQYF
J gene: TRBJ2-1; V gene: TRBV4-2; CDR3 length: 17; clone size: NA; D gene: TRBD2; CDR3 DNA: TGTGCCAGCAGCCAAGTGACTAGCGGGAGAGGCTACAATGAGCAGTTCTTC; CDR3 protein: CASSQVTSGRGYNEQFF
J gene: TRBJ2-5; V gene: TRBV7-8; CDR3 length: 19; clone size: few; D gene: TRBD2; CDR3 DNA: TGTGCCAGCAGCTTAGCCCCCCTACTAGCGGGAGACCCCAATGGGACCCAGTACTTC; CDR3 protein: CASSLAPLLAGDPNGTQYF
J gene: TRBJ2-1; V gene: TRBV9; CDR3 length: 15; clone size: few; D gene: TRBD2; CDR3 DNA: TGTGCCAGCAGCGTCGGACTAGCGGGACACAATGAGCAGTTCTTC; CDR3 protein: CASSVGLAGHNEQFF
J gene: TRBJ1-1; V gene: TRBV27; CDR3 length: 13; clone size: few; D gene: NA; CDR3 DNA: TGTGCCACCTCTGGGGCAGCCAACACTGAAGCTTTCTTT; CDR3 protein: CATSGAANTEAFF
J gene: TRBJ2-7; V gene: TRBV20-1; CDR3 length: 13; clone size: many; D gene: NA; CDR3 DNA: TGCAGTGCTAGGACGGGGGACTCCTACGAGCAGTACTTC; CDR3 protein: CSARTGDSYEQYF
J gene: TRBJ2-1; V gene: TRBV7-9; CDR3 length: 15; clone size: few; D gene: TRBD1; CDR3 DNA: TGTGCCAGCAGCCCGGGACAGGGACGAGCGATCGAGCAGTTCTTC; CDR3 protein: CASSPGQGRAIEQFF
J gene: TRBJ2-7; V gene: TRBV12-3/TRBV12-4; CDR3 length: 14; clone size: few; D gene: TRBD2; CDR3 DNA: TGTGCCAGCAGGAGCGGGAGATCGGGCTACGAGCAGTACTTC; CDR3 protein: CASRSGRSGYEQYF
J gene: TRBJ1-2; V gene: TRBV2; CDR3 length: 13; clone size: NA; D gene: TRBD1; CDR3 DNA: TGTGCCAGCAGCGGTCCGGGACAGCGCGGCTACACCTTC; CDR3 protein: CASSGPGQRGYTF
J gene: TRBJ1-2; V gene: TRBV6-5; CDR3 length: 14; clone size: few; D gene: NA; CDR3 DNA: TGTGCCAGCAGTTACTCGGACAGCTACTATGGCTACACCTTC; CDR3 protein: CASSYSDSYYGYTF
J gene: TRBJ2-1; V gene: TRBV27; CDR3 length: 18; clone size: NA; D gene: TRBD2; CDR3 DNA: TGTGCCAGCAGTTTATTGGTAGCGGGAGGTGGCCGCTACAATGAGCAGTTCTTC; CDR3 protein: CASSLLVAGGGRYNEQFF
J gene: TRBJ2-5; V gene: TRBV9; CDR3 length: 13; clone size: many; D gene: NA; CDR3 DNA: TGTGCCAGCAGCGTAGGGGGTGGGGAGACCCAGTACTTC; CDR3 protein: CASSVGGGETQYF
J gene: TRBJ2-3; V gene: TRBV9; CDR3 length: 14; clone size: few; D gene: NA; CDR3 DNA: TGTGCCAGCAGCGTGAGACCTGGGGCAGATACGCAGTATTTT; CDR3 protein: CASSVRPGADTQYF
J gene: TRBJ1-5; V gene: TRBV3-1; CDR3 length: 16; clone size: NA; D gene: NA; CDR3 DNA: TGTGCCAGCAGCCAAGATCCTGGACAGTTCAATCAGCCCCAGCATTTT; CDR3 protein: CASSQDPGQFNQPQHF
J gene: TRBJ2-1; V gene: TRBV25-1; CDR3 length: 17; clone size: few; D gene: TRBD2; CDR3 DNA: TGTGCCAGCAGTGAATCATGGGGGGGGGTACACTACAATGAGCAGTTCTTC; CDR3 protein: CASSESWGGVHYNEQFF
J gene: TRBJ2-7; V gene: TRBV24-1; CDR3 length: 18; clone size: NA; D gene: NA; CDR3 DNA: TGTGCCACCAATTTTACTCCGGCGGTGAGGGTAAATCGCTACGAGCAGTACTTC; CDR3 protein: CATNFTPAVRVNRYEQYF
J gene: TRBJ2-3; V gene: TRBV9; CDR3 length: 15; clone size: few; D gene: NA; CDR3 DNA: TGTGCCAGCAGCGTAGACGGGTCTCGCACAGATACGCAGTATTTT; CDR3 protein: CASSVDGSRTDTQYF
J gene: TRBJ2-7; V gene: TRBV27; CDR3 length: 15; clone size: NA; D gene: TRBD2; CDR3 DNA: TGTGCCAGCAGTTTATTAAGCGGGAGGAACTACGAGCAGTACTTC; CDR3 protein: CASSLLSGRNYEQYF